Given below is one TCR beta chain in context. As processed by the authors: Estimation of nucleated cell counts was performed using reference gene primer amplification. The method was immunoSEQ multiplex PCR; TCRdb's version includes in-frame clones alone and lacks a portion of them. That table is the source of V, J and clone size, and D and trimming were worked out from the DNA. The table shows about 88,000 clones, with approximately 90% occurring only once. This specimen comes from a study of blood T cell repertoires in COVID-19. Trimming stripped 4 bases from V and 6 bases from J, with 9 bases between. This CDR3 region has 13 residues. In germline, CDR1 is SGHNT, CDR2 YENEEA.

The receptor's source is a man in his sixties with acute or convalescent COVID-19. The sample was peripheral blood. The chain carries TRBV11-3 and TRBJ2-2; unclear D gene. The CDR3 region is CASSSLYPGELFF. CDR3 sequence (DNA): TGTGCCAGCAGCTCCCTATACCCCGGGGAGCTGTTTTTT.